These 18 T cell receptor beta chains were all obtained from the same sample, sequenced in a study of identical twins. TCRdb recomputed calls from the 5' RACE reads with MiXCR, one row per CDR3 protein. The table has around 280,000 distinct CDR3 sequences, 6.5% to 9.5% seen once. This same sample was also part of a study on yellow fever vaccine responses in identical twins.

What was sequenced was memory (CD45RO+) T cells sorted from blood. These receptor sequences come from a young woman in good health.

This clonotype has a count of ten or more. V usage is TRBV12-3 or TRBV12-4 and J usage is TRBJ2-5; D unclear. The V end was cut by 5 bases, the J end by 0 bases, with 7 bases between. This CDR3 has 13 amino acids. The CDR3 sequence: CASSGRNQETQYF. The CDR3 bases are TGTGCCAGCAGTGGACGGAACCAAGAGACCCAGTACTTC.

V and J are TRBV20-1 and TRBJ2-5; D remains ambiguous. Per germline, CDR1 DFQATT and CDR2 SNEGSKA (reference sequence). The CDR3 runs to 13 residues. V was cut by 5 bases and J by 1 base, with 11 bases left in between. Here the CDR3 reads CSAPRQTQETQYF. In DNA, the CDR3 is TGCAGTGCTCCGCGGCAGACCCAAGAGACCCAGTACTTC.

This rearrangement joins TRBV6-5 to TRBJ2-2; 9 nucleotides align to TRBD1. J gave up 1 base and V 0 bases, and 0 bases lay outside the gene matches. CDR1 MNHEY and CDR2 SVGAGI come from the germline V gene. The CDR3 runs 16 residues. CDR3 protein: CASSYSDRGNTGELFF. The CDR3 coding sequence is TGTGCCAGCAGTTACTCGGACAGGGGGAACACCGGGGAGCTGTTTTTT.

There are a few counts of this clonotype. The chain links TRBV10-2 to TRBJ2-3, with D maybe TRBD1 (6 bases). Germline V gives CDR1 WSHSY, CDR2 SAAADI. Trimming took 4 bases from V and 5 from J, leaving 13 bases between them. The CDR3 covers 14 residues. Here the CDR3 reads CASSGGRFQDTQYF. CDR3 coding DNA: TGCGCCAGCAGTGGGGGGCGGTTTCAAGATACGCAGTATTTT.

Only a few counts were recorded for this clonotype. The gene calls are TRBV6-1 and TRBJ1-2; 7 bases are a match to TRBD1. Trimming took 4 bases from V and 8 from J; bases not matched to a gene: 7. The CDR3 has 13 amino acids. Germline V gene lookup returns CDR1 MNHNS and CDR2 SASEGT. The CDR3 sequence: CASSGRQGDGYTF. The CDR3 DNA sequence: TGTGCCAGCAGTGGACGACAGGGAGACGGCTACACCTTC.

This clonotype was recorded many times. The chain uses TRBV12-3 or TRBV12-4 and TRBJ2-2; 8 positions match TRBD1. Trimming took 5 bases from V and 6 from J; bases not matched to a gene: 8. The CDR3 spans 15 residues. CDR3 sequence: CASSPRTGWAGELFF. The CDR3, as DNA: TGTGCCAGCAGTCCAAGGACAGGGTGGGCCGGGGAGCTGTTTTTT.

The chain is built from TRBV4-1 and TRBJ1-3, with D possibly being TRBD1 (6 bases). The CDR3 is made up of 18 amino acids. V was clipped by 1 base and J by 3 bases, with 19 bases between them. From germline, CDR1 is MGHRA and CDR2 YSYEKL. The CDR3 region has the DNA TGCGCCAGCAGCCAAGTGGAACTGGGGGGGCGCGTTGGAAACACCATATATTTT. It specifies CASSQVELGGRVGNTIYF.

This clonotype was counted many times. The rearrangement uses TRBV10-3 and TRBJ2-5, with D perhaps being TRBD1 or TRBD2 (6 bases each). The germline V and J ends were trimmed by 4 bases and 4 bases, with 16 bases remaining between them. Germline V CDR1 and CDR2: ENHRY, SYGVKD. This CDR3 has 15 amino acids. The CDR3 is CAISAQGGGGETQYF. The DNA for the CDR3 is TGTGCCATCAGTGCACAGGGAGGAGGGGGAGAGACCCAGTACTTC.

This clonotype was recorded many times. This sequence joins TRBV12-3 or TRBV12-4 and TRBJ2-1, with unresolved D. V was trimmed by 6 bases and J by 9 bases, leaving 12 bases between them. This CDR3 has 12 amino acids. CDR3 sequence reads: CASRKDHFEQFF. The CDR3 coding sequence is TGTGCCAGCAGAAAGGACCATTTTGAGCAGTTCTTC.

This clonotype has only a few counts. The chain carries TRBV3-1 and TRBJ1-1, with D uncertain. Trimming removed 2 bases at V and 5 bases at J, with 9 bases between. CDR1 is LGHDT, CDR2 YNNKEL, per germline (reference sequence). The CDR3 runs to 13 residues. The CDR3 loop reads CASSQIVGTEAFF. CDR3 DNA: TGTGCCAGCAGCCAAATAGTGGGAACTGAAGCTTTCTTT. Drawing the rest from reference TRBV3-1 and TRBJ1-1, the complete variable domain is DTAVSQTPKYLVTQMGNDKSIKCEQNLGHDTMYWYKQDSKKFLKIMFSYNNKELIINETVPNRFSPKSPDKAHLNLHINSLELGDSAVYFCASSQIVGTEAFFGQGTRLTVV.

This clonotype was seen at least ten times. The CDR3 nucleotides read TGTGCCAGCAGTTTTTCGGGAAGCAATCAGCCCCAGCATTTT. As protein: CASSFSGSNQPQHF. This sequence joins TRBV12-3 or TRBV12-4 and TRBJ1-5; D is uncertain. CDR3 length: 14 residues. V gave up 3 bases and J gave up 1 base, with 7 bases separating them.

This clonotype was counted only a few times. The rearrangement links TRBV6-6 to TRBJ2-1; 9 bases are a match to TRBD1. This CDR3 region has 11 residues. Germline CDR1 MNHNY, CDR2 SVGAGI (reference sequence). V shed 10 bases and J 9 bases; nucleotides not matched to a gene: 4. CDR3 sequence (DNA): TGTGCCACCACAGGGGGCCGTGAGCAGTTCTTC. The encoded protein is CATTGGREQFF.

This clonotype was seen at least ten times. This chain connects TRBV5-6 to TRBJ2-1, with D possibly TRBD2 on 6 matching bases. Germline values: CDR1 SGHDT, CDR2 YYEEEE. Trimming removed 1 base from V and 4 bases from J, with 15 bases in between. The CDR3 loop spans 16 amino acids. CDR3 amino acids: CASSLREGGVYNEQFF. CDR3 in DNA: TGTGCCAGCAGCTTGAGAGAGGGAGGAGTATACAATGAGCAGTTCTTC. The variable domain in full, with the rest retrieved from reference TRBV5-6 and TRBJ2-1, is DAGVTQSPTHLIKTRGQQVTLRCSPKSGHDTVSWYQQALGQGPQFIFQYYEEEERQRGNFPDRFSGHQFPNYSSELNVNALLLGDSALYLCASSLREGGVYNEQFFGPGTRLTVL.

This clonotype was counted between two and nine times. The CDR3 sequence is CATTHGYTEAFF. As DNA, the CDR3 is TGTGCCACCACCCACGGATACACTGAAGCTTTCTTT. V usage is TRBV24-1 and J usage is TRBJ1-1, with D unclear. From germline, CDR1 is KGHDR and CDR2 SFDVKD. The CDR3 length is 12 residues. V was pared by 8 bases and J by 3 bases, with 9 bases between.

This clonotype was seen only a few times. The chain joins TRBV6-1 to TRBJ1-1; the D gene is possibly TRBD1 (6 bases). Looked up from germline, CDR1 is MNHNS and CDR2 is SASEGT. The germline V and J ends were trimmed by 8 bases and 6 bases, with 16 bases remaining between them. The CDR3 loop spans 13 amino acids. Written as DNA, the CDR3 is TGTGCCAGCGGGCTAACGGGGGCCGCTGAAGCTTTCTTT. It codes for CASGLTGAAEAFF.

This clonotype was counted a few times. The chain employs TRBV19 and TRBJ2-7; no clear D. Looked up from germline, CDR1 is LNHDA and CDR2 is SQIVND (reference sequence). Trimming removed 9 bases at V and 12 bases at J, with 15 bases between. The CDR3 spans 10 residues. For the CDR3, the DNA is TGTGCCAGGAAATTGGGTAGAAGGTACGTC. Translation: CARKLGRRYV.

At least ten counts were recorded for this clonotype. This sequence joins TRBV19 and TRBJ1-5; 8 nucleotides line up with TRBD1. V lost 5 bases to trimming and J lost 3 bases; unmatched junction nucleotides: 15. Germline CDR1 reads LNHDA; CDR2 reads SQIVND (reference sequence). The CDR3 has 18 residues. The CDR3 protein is CASSVDARGPRNNQPQHF. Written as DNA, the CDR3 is TGTGCCAGTAGTGTCGACGCCAGGGGGCCTAGGAACAATCAGCCCCAGCATTTT. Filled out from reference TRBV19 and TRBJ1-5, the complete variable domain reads DGGITQSPKYLFRKEGQNVTLSCEQNLNHDAMYWYRQDPGQGLRLIYYSQIVNDFQKGDIAEGYSVSREKKESFPLTVTSAQKNPTAFYLCASSVDARGPRNNQPQHFGDGTRLSIL.

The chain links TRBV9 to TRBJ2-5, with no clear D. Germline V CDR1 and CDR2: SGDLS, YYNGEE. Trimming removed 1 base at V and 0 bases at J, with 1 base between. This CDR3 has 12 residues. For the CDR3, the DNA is TGTGCCAGCAGCGTACACCAAGAGACCCAGTACTTC. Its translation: CASSVHQETQYF.